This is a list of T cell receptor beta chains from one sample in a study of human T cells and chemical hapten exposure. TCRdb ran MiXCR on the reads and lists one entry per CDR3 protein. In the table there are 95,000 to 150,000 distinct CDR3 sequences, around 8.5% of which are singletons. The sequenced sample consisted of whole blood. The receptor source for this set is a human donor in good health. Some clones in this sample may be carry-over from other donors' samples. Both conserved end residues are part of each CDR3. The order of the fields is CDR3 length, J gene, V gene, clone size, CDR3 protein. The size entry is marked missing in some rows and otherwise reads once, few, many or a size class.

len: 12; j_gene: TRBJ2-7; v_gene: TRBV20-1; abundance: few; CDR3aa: CSATVGPYEQYF
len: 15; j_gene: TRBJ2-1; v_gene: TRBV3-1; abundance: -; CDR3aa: CASSQDRLSYNEQFF
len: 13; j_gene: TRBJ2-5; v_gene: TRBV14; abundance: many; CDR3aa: CASSRGLGETQYF
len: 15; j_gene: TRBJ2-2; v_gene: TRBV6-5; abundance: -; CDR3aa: CASSYKREGTGELFF
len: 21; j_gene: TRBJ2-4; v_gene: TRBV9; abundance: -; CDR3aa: CASSVPKMWGPSRATKNIQYF
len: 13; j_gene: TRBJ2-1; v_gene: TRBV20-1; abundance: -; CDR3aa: CSALGTEYNEQFF
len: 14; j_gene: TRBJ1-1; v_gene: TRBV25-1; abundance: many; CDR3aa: CASRGTGDNTEAFF
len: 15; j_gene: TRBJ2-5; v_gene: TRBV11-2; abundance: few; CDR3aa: CASSLPGGVRETQYF
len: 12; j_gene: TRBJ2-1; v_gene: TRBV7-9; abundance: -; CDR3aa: CASSSTGNEQFF
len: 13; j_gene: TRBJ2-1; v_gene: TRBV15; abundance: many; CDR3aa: CATSRDAADEQFF
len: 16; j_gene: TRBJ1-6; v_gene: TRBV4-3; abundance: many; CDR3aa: CASSQGRENYNSPLHF
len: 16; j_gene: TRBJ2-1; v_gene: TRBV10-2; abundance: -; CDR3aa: CASSDRSGRAYNEQFF
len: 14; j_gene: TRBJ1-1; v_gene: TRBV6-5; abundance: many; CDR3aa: CASSYGQGSTEAFF
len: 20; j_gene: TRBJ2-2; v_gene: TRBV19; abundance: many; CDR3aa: CASSIPEYRDPLTNTGELFF
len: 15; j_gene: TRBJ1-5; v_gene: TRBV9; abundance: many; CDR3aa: CASSVGWGNNQPQHF
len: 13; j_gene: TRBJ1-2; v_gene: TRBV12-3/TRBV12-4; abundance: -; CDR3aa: CVSSLGQSYGYTF
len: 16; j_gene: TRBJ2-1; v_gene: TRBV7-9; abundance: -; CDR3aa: CASSLAGTSGRNEQFF
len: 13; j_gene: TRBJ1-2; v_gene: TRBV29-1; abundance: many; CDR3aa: CSVGDSPSYGYTF
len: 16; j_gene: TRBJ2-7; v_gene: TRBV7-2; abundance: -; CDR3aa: CASSLAPGTSGYEQYF
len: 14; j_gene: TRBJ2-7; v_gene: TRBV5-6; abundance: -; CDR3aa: CASSLRTYPHEQYF
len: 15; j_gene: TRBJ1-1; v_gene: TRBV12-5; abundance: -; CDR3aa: CASGLGGTGDTEAFF
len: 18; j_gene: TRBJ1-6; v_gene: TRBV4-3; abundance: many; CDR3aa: CASSQDRDGYSYNSPLHF
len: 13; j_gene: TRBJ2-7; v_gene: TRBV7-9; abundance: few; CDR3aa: CASSPSTDYEQYF
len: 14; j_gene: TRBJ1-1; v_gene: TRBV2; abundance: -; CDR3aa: CASSEMATNTEAFF
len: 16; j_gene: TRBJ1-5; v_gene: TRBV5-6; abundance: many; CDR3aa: CASSWGGRYGNQPQHF
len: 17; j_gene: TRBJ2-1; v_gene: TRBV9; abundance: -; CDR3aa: CASSPWGRDIGNNEQFF
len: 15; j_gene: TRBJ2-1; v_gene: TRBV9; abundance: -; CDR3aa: CASSVEGQMYNEQFF
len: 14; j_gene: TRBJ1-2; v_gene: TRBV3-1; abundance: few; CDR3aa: CASSQGAGSDGYTF
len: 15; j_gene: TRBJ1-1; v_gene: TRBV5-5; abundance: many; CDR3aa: CASSLRHDGNTEAFF
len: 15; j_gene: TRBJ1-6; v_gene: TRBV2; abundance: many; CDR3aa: CASIGQESYNSPLHF
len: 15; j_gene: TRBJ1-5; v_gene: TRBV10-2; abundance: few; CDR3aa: CASTPLARVGQPQHF
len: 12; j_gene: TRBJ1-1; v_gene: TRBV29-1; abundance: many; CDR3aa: CSGGQVGTEAFF
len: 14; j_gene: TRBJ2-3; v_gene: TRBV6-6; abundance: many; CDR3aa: CASSPSGVTDTQYF
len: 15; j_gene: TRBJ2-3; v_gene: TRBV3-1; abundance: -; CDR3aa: CASSQDAGAADTQYF
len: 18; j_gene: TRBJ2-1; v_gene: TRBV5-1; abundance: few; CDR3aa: CASSLGQGAPSSYNEQFF
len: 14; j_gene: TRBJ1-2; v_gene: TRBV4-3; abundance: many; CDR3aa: CASSQEQWSVGYTF
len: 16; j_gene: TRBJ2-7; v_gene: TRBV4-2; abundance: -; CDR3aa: CASSQEGTTYSYEQYF
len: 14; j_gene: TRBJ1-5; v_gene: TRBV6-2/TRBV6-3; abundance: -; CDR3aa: CASSSRTYNQPQHF
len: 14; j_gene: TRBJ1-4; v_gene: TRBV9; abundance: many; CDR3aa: CASSVAGADEKLFF
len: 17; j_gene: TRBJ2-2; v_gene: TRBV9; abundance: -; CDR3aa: CASSVPAGGGNTGELFF
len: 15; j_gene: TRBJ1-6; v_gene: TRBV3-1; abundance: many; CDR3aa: CASSQEGRESSPLHF
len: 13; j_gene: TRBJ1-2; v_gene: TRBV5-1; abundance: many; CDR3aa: CASSPGQGYGYTF
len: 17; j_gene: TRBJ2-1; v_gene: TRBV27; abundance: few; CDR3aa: CASSLTLPAVVYNEQFF
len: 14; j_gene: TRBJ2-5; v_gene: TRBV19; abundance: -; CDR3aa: CASSPRDLRETQYF
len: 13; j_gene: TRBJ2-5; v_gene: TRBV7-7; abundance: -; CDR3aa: CASSPVGRETQYF
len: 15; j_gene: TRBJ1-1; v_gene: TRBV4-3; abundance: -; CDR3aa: CASSQEAQLNTEAFF
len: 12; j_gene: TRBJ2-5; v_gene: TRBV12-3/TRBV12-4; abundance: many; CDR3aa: CASSPLGQTQYF
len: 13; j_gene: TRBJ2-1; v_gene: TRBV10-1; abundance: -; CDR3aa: CASSDSRNDEQFF
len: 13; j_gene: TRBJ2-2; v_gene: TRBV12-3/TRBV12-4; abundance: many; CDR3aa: CASRGLGGQELFF
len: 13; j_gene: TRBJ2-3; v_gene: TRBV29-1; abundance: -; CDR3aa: CSVEDRGRNTQYF
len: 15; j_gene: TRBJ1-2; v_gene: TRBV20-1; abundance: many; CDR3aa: CSATQGAEAGYGYTF
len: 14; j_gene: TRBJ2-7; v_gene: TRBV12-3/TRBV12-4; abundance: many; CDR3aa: CASSGDRYSIEQYF
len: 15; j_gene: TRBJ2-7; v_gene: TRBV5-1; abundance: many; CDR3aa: CASSFGQGGGYEQYF